The present T cell receptor beta chain was sequenced within a study of cytomegalovirus exposure and HLA in healthy donors. Study conclusions and caveats: The classifier, whose performance was assessed in both the original and validation cohorts, reportedly diagnosed cytomegalovirus status with high specificity and sensitivity. In vitro data verified a few CMV-associated chains as specific for CMV antigens.

Sequencing was performed with immunoSEQ multiplex PCR; in TCRdb, only in-frame clones are kept and a portion is missing. The sample lists about 220,000 clones; over 80% were seen once. Germline CDR1 and CDR2: SGHRS and YFSETQ. This CDR3 has 15 residues. Concerning this clone: Its antigen is as yet unknown. An end of the junction does not agree with germline; a read error may underlie this.

The origin of this receptor is a woman aged 18-29 years in good health and CMV-seronegative. Sample: PBMCs. This sequence joins TRBV5-1 and TRBJ1-1, with no clear D. The CDR3 sequence: CASRLDGDANTEAFF. CDR3 nucleotides: TGCGCCAGCAGGTTGGACGGAGACGCGAACACTGAAGCTTTCTTT.